This T cell receptor (beta chain) was documented in a study of CD8 T cells in Susac syndrome. General study results and limits: As acknowledged by the study, its TCR sequencing and HLA analysis included a relatively small number of individuals.

Random hexamers were used to reverse transcribe the RNA input (roughly 0.5 to 1 ug). The amplification used immunoSEQ multiplex PCR on TCR beta CDR3; it spanned 54 Vbeta and 13 Jbeta. TCRdb re-called the immunoSEQ multiplex PCR reads through MiXCR, storing one row per CDR3 protein. The sample includes approximately 270,000 distinct CDR3 sequences, 90% to 95% seen only once; the top ten take 0.07% to 0.09%. A word on this clonotype: The antigen remains unidentified.

The study used treatment-naive patients who had stable or active relapsing-remitting disease as multiple sclerosis controls. Through negative isolation, CD4+ and CD8+ T cells were obtained, while TEMRA cells were enriched using FACS. The sequenced sample consisted of CD4+ T cells from PBMCs. The receptor's source is a human donor with multiple sclerosis.

CDR3 coding DNA: TGTGCCAGCAGCTTGGAGCGTAACTTAGCCAAAAACATTCAGTACTTC. Its translation is CASSLERNLAKNIQYF. V and J are TRBV5-6 and TRBJ2-4; no firm D call. The CDR3 spans 16 residues. V was pared by 0 bases and J by 0 bases, with 10 bases between. Germline CDR1 SGHDT, CDR2 YYEEEE.